This T cell receptor (beta chain) was captured in a study of shared clonotypes between healthy human individuals (TCRdb year 2020). Looking at the study overall: The cohort included a few men and a couple of women between 18 and 49 years of age. Per donor, leukapheresis produced somewhere between about 0.94 and 9.5 billion PBMCs. To increase sequencing depth and limit assay-specific biases, TCR repertoire library preparation and sequencing were carried out by different laboratories using diverse techniques. For each donor, CD4 naive and CD4 memory were each given three plates, CD8 naive was given two plates, and CD8 memory was given one plate. To estimate repertoire size and how much clonotype sharing occurs between individuals, the study deeply sequenced the blood TCR repertoires of roughly 5 healthy adults. Broader findings and caveats from the paper: Sampling was restricted to blood, and TCR repertoires in tissue are likely to differ from TCR repertoires in blood. Pairwise subsampling led to the expectation that sequencing depth would affect the degree of clonotype sharing among donors. The small number of donors limited the genetic and exposure-history diversity represented. Compared with non-shared clonotypes, clonotypes shared by all four sorted-subset donors had higher generation probabilities. Incomplete sequencing was indicated by rarefaction of sorted-subset datasets, despite the large sequencing depth. Across a few donors, approximately 4.6% of naive CD4, approximately 4% of naive CD8, about 2.3% of memory CD4, and 0.4% of memory CD8 clonotypes were shared. Naive subsets generally had larger estimated clonotype richness than memory subsets.

Donors were healthy HIV-negative adults with no recently reported acute infections or vaccinations. All donors were Caucasian adults living in Nashville, Tennessee, USA. CD4+ T cells were enriched by magnetic negative selection, after which naive cells were positively selected on CD45RA and the negative fraction was taken as the memory subset. After blood collection by leukapheresis, PBMCs were isolated using Ficoll-Histopaque density gradient centrifugation and then cryopreserved in the vapor phase of liquid nitrogen. Analytical flow cytometry was used to check the purity and quantity of each magnetically sorted T cell population. Genomic DNA was isolated from every sorted fraction and measured by UV absorbance on a Nanodrop 2000c. V loses 7 bases of germline sequence and J loses 5 bases, and the interval between the two ends is 18 bases. The germline V gene provides CDR1 MGHDK and CDR2 SYGVNS. Spanning cysteine to phenylalanine, the CDR3 consists of 14 amino acids. Only the CDR3 DNA stays, 42 bases, in frame from base 1.

Details on this clone: Its antigen is unknown. No base qualities exist here, and no much larger clone lies one base off it.

TCR CDR3 regions were amplified from genomic DNA by multiplex PCR using the deep immunoSEQ assay. Genomic DNA extracted from each cell subset was distributed evenly over all wells of several immunoSEQ 96-well plates, and each plate served as one replicate. For sorted subsets, approximately 200 ng of genomic DNA, equivalent to 25,000 to 35,000 T cell genomes, went into each replicate PCR. Purified libraries were measured with a Qubit 3.0 fluorometer, size-checked on a Bioanalyzer 2100, and measured again with the KAPA Library Quantification kit. A separate single-read 150-cycle Illumina NextSeq 550 flow cell was used to sequence each immunoSEQ 96-well plate. The authors' analysis ran thus. Because only junctional sequences without quality scores were contained in the immunoSEQ output, filtering matching that applied to full-length reads could not be performed. To assign V/J genes and CDR3, sequences were annotated using PyIR, a Python wrapper for IgBLAST v1.9, with IMGT germline references. Reads were filtered out if the reads had weak V/J assignments (E-value above 1e-6), no CDR3, stop codons, out-of-frame junctions, or ambiguous translated residues. V3J clonotypes were defined as sequences sharing an identical inferred V gene, J gene, and CDR3 amino acid sequence. To compute the percentage overlap between repertoires, the number of shared unique clonotypes was divided by the size of the smaller repertoire. Richness of each repertoire was evaluated using RTK rarefaction, the Chao1 estimator, and Recon v2.1 estimates of unobserved clonotypes. For all TCRbeta clonotypes obtained by the gDNA method from several donors, generation probabilities were computed with OLGA. The table was pulled from immuneACCESS by TCRdb, which kept in-frame rearrangements only. Such tables lose some clones; where checked, under half of the loss comes from unresolved V genes, and the rest has no known cause. V, J and clone size reflect that table, while D and trimming were determined from the DNA. The sample table shows roughly 1.4 million clones, and approximately 98.5% are seen once. The top ten clonotypes cover about 0.4% of the sample.

Recombination connected TRBV25-1 to TRBJ2-7, and possibly TRBD1, on 6 matching bases. This sequence originates from a man younger than 40 in good health. The sample comprised naive CD4+ T cells sorted from blood. Taken with the paper, the label for cell subset or site translates to: CD45RA+ positively selected. Here the CDR3 is given as CASKGYSKGDEQYF. The DNA sequence reads TGTGCCAGCAAGGGGTATTCTAAGGGGGACGAGCAGTACTTC.